The 31 T cell receptor beta chains reported below all come from one sample, sequenced in a study of blood T cell repertoires in COVID-19. The method was immunoSEQ multiplex PCR; TCRdb's version includes in-frame clones alone and lacks a portion of them. This sample has roughly 63,000 clones, with 79% found just once. Material for sequencing was peripheral blood. Every receptor here comes from a human donor in a cohort sampled during active COVID-19.

J is TRBJ1-1 and V is TRBV5-1; the D gene is possibly TRBD1 (5 bases). The CDR3 is made up of 14 amino acids. Trimming took off 1 base at V and 4 bases at J, with 11 bases between the two ends. Germline-derived CDR1 and CDR2 are SGHRS and YFSETQ. The CDR3 reads CASSLLGPGTEAFF. CDR3 nucleotides: TGCGCCAGCAGCTTGCTGGGGCCGGGCACTGAAGCTTTCTTT.

V and J are TRBV5-8 and TRBJ2-3; 7 bases align to TRBD1. V lost 2 bases and J lost 2; bases outside the gene matches: 8. Per the germline V gene, CDR1 is SGHTS and CDR2 is YDEGEE. This CDR3 has 16 amino acids. Written as DNA, the CDR3 is TGTGCCAGCAGCTTTCTCGGGACAGCCTTCACAGATACGCAGTATTTT. It codes for CASSFLGTAFTDTQYF.

The rearrangement joins TRBV10-3 to TRBJ1-1, with 8 bases aligning to TRBD1. Germline CDR1 is ENHRY and CDR2 is SYGVKD. V dropped 5 bases and J dropped 3; count of bases not matched to a gene: 5. This CDR3 is 14 amino acids long. CDR3 sequence reads: CAISQGARYTEAFF. Written as DNA, the CDR3 is TGTGCCATCAGTCAGGGGGCGCGGTACACTGAAGCTTTCTTT.

The gene calls are TRBV29-1 and TRBJ2-7; 10 bases map to TRBD1. Germline V gene data show CDR1 as SQVTM and CDR2 as ANQGSEA. Trimming removed 6 bases from V and 5 bases from J; junction bases left unmatched: 4. The CDR3 contains 12 residues. This CDR3 is CSVWDRGHEQYF. The CDR3 coding sequence is TGCAGCGTGTGGGACAGGGGCCACGAGCAGTACTTC.

The chain uses TRBV30 and TRBJ2-7; possibly TRBD1 for D (6 bases). Germline V gene sequence: CDR1 GTSNPN, CDR2 SVGIG (reference sequence). V gave up 2 bases and J gave up 7 bases, with 12 bases separating them. This CDR3 has 12 amino acids. The CDR3 region has the DNA TGTGCCTGGAGTCCAGGGGTGGGGGAGCAGTACTTC. Its translation: CAWSPGVGEQYF.

The chain employs TRBV5-1 and TRBJ2-1; TRBD2 agrees at 12 bases. Germline V gene sequence: CDR1 SGHRS, CDR2 YFSETQ. V dropped 4 bases and J dropped 8; count of bases not matched to a gene: 10. The length of the CDR3 is 16 residues. Here the CDR3 reads CASSPTSGRSVDEQFF. In nucleotides, the CDR3 is TGCGCCAGCAGCCCAACTAGCGGGAGGTCGGTAGATGAGCAGTTCTTC.

The J gene is TRBJ1-2, the V gene TRBV6-5; perhaps TRBD1 as D (5 bases). There are 15 residues in the CDR3. V gave up 5 bases and J gave up 2 bases, with 15 bases separating them. Looked up from germline, CDR1 is MNHEY and CDR2 is SVGAGI. CDR3 loop: CASSTVGGMNYGYTF. The CDR3 DNA follows: TGTGCCAGCAGTACCGTGGGGGGGATGAACTATGGCTACACCTTC.

The chain uses TRBV12-5 and TRBJ2-1, with 16 bases identical to TRBD2. The CDR3 sequence is 18 residues long. Germline-derived CDR1 and CDR2 are LGHNT and FRNRAP. With V trimmed by 0 bases and J by 3 bases, 2 bases remained unmatched. Here the CDR3 reads CASGLVGLAGGLYNEQFF. DNA for the CDR3: TGTGCTAGTGGTTTGGTGGGACTAGCGGGAGGGCTCTACAATGAGCAGTTCTTC.

J is TRBJ2-1 and V is TRBV3-1 (or the pseudogene TRBV3-2); D may be TRBD2 (5 bases). CDR3 length: 18 residues. Per the germline V gene, CDR1 is LGHDT and CDR2 is YNNKEL (reference sequence). V was clipped by 0 bases and J by 4 bases, with 19 bases between them. The DNA of the CDR3 is TGTGCCAGCAGCCAAGATAGGGCACAGTTTACTAGATACAATGAGCAGTTCTTC. Residues: CASSQDRAQFTRYNEQFF.

V is TRBV13 and J is TRBJ2-7; D ambiguous. V was clipped by 3 bases and J by 0 bases, with 3 bases between them. Germline lookup yields CDR1 PRHDT and CDR2 FYEKMQ (reference sequence). The CDR3 has 12 residues. The CDR3 reads CASSFSSYEQYF. CDR3 in DNA: TGTGCCAGCAGCTTCAGCTCCTACGAGCAGTACTTC.

V is TRBV5-8 and J is TRBJ2-7; D remains ambiguous. Germline V gene data show CDR1 as SGHTS and CDR2 as YDEGEE. Deletions cut 1 base from V and 6 bases from J, with 11 bases between. This CDR3 is built from 13 residues. The CDR3 protein is CASSLNSLLEQYF. CDR3 sequence (DNA): TGTGCCAGCAGCTTGAACTCCCTACTCGAGCAGTACTTC. Full variable domain (rest looked up from reference TRBV5-8 and TRBJ2-7): EAGVTQSPTHLIKTRGQQATLRCSPISGHTSVYWYQQALGLGLQFLLWYDEGEERNRGNFPPRFSGRQFPNYSSELNVNALELEDSALYLCASSLNSLLEQYFGPGTRLTVT.

The rearrangement links TRBV5-1 to TRBJ2-1, with TRBD1 matching over 10 bases. Unmatched junction bases numbered 6, after V lost 2 bases and J lost 7 bases. The length of the CDR3 is 15 residues. The germline gives CDR1 SGHRS, CDR2 YFSETQ. CDR3 sequence reads: CASSFGTGDRNEQFF. The CDR3 DNA is TGCGCCAGCAGCTTCGGGACAGGGGATAGGAATGAGCAGTTCTTC. The variable domain in full, completed from reference TRBV5-1 and TRBJ2-1, reads KAGVTQTPRYLIKTRGQQVTLSCSPISGHRSVSWYQQTPGQGLQFLFEYFSETQRNKGNFPGRFSGRQFSNSRSEMNVSTLELGDSALYLCASSFGTGDRNEQFFGPGTRLTVL.

This chain links TRBV2 with TRBJ1-4; TRBD1 matches at 7 bases. Germline CDR1 SNHLY, CDR2 FYNNEI. The CDR3 has 13 residues. With 11 bases clipped from V and 3 bases from J, the junction kept 6 bases outside the gene matches. CDR3 nucleotide sequence: TGTGCCGGAGCCGGGACAGCTAATGAAAAACTGTTTTTT. Translation gives CAGAGTANEKLFF.

V is TRBV6-2 or TRBV6-3 and J is TRBJ1-1; 8 nucleotides align to TRBD1. Trimming at V came to 2 bases and at J to 0 bases, leaving 11 bases not matched to a gene. Germline CDR1 MNHEY, CDR2 SVGEGT. CDR3 length: 18 residues. The CDR3 is CASSYDIDRGEVNTEAFF. The CDR3 region has the DNA TGTGCCAGCAGTTACGACATTGACAGGGGCGAGGTGAACACTGAAGCTTTCTTT.

This chain links TRBV30 with TRBJ2-2; TRBD1 is a possible D gene (7 bases). CDR1 and CDR2 (germline): GTSNPN, SVGIG (reference sequence). The CDR3 runs to 15 residues. The V gene lost 8 bases and the J gene lost 8 bases, with 24 bases spanning the gap. The CDR3: CARETGRFSPGELFF. The CDR3 coding sequence is TGTGCCCGGGAGACAGGGCGCTTCTCACCGGGGGAGCTGTTTTTT. Filled out from reference TRBV30 and TRBJ2-2, the complete variable domain reads SQTIHQWPATLVQPVGSPLSLECTVEGTSNPNLYWYRQAAGRGLQLLFYSVGIGQISSEVPQNLSASRPQDRQFILSSKKLLLSDSGFYLCARETGRFSPGELFFGEGSRLTVL.

This chain links TRBV19 with TRBJ2-1; D gene uncertain. Germline-derived CDR1 and CDR2 are LNHDA and SQIVND (reference sequence). The CDR3 has 14 residues. V gave up 3 bases and J gave up 4 bases, with 10 bases separating them. In DNA, the CDR3 is TGTGCCAGTAGTATGAGTATTCTTTACAATGAGCAGTTCTTC. Translating gives CASSMSILYNEQFF.

The chain employs TRBV24-1 and TRBJ2-1; D not certain. CDR1 is KGHDR, CDR2 SFDVKD, per germline. The CDR3 extends over 14 amino acids. V gave up 4 bases and J gave up 2 bases, with 8 bases separating them. The CDR3 DNA follows: TGTGCCACCAGTGACGCAGGTCCCTACAATGAGCAGTTCTTC. Translating it yields CATSDAGPYNEQFF.

CDR3 loop: CASSLGASGQETQYF. CDR3 coding DNA: TGCGCCAGCAGCTTGGGGGCTAGCGGCCAAGAGACCCAGTACTTC. The rearrangement links TRBV5-1 to TRBJ2-5; 7 bases fit TRBD2. V lost 0 bases and J lost 1; bases outside the gene matches: 3. The CDR3 length is 15 residues. Germline V gene sequence: CDR1 SGHRS, CDR2 YFSETQ.

The chain has TRBV30 and TRBJ2-7, with 7 bases aligning to TRBD2. CDR3 length: 14 amino acids. The junction had 5 bases not matched to a gene; V was cut back by 1 base and J by 2 bases. The V gene's germline CDR1 is GTSNPN and CDR2 SVGIG (reference sequence). This CDR3 is CAWSGQRGAYEQYF. CDR3 sequence (DNA): TGTGCCTGGAGTGGACAGCGGGGAGCCTACGAGCAGTACTTC.

Comment on this clone: The junction differs from germline at one of its ends, possibly a read error. The chain employs TRBV5-1 and TRBJ2-1; 10 positions match TRBD1. Germline loops: CDR1 SGHRS, CDR2 YFSETQ. This CDR3 contains 18 residues. CDR3 sequence reads: CTSSLPDPDRGKYNEQFF. Written as DNA, the CDR3 is TGCACCAGCAGCTTGCCGGACCCGGACAGGGGGAAGTACAATGAGCAGTTCTTC.

V gene TRBV21-1 combines with J gene TRBJ2-3; the D call TRBD2 from the table was never checked on the DNA. TRBV21-1 is an annotated pseudogene. This CDR3 region has 17 residues. DNA for the CDR3: TGTGCCAGCACCCCGGACAGAAGGGGCGGGGGCGGGGATACGCAGTATTTT. It encodes CASTPDRRGGGGDTQYF.

This sequence joins TRBV3-1 (or the pseudogene TRBV3-2) and TRBJ2-7; TRBD2 matches at 8 bases. This CDR3 has 13 amino acids. In germline, CDR1 is LGHDT, CDR2 YNNKEL (reference sequence). After removal of 2 bases from V and 11 bases from J, the junction contained 8 bases not matched to a gene. Written as DNA, the CDR3 is TGTGCCAGCAGCCAAAAAATTTCCGGGAGGGAGTACTTC. Protein sequence: CASSQKISGREYF.

V is TRBV18 and J is TRBJ1-1, with D possibly TRBD1 on 6 matching bases. Germline lookup yields CDR1 KGHSH and CDR2 LQKENI. Trimming shortened V by 5 bases and J by 0 bases, and 13 bases separated the two germline ends. The CDR3 has 15 residues. CDR3 bases: TGTGCCAGCTCATCAAGGACAGAGATGAACACTGAAGCTTTCTTT. This gives the protein CASSSRTEMNTEAFF.

The chain joins TRBV19 to TRBJ2-7; TRBD2 agrees at 8 bases. After removal of 6 bases from V and 0 bases from J, the junction contained 10 bases not matched to a gene. There are 16 residues in the CDR3. Germline assignment: CDR1 LNHDA and CDR2 SQIVND (reference sequence). In nucleotides, the CDR3 is TGTGCCAGTAGCCCCTTGACTAGCGCGTACTCCTACGAGCAGTACTTC. Translated, it gives CASSPLTSAYSYEQYF.

The gene calls are TRBV5-1 and TRBJ2-7, with a possible D match to TRBD2 (5 bases). The V end was cut by 4 bases, the J end by 2 bases, with 7 bases between. The CDR3 has 12 amino acids. Germline V gives CDR1 SGHRS, CDR2 YFSETQ. CDR3 region: CASSLGAYEQYF. Here the CDR3 DNA reads TGCGCCAGCAGCCTCGGGGCCTACGAGCAGTACTTC.

There are a few counts of this clone. This chain joins TRBV2 and TRBJ1-4; the match to TRBD1 covers 11 bases. CDR3 length: 15 amino acids. Germline-derived CDR1 and CDR2 are SNHLY and FYNNEI. J was trimmed by 5 bases and V by 6 bases; bases with no gene match: 5. DNA for the CDR3: TGTGCCAGCAGGATGGACAGGGGGCGGAATGAAAAACTGTTTTTT. Translating it yields CASRMDRGRNEKLFF.

The chain couples TRBV6-4 to TRBJ1-1, with D perhaps TRBD1 (5 bases). Germline V gene lookup returns CDR1 MRHNA and CDR2 SNTAGT. The V and J ends lost 7 bases and 1 base respectively, with 10 bases between them. This CDR3 is built from 13 residues. The CDR3 spells CASTKDKNTEAFF. CDR3 bases: TGTGCCAGCACGAAGGACAAGAACACTGAAGCTTTCTTT.

V is TRBV5-1 and J is TRBJ2-1, with D unclear. Germline assignment: CDR1 SGHRS and CDR2 YFSETQ. Trimming stripped 2 bases from V and 7 bases from J, with 4 bases between. This CDR3 has 11 amino acids. CDR3 DNA sequence: TGCGCCAGCAGCTTAGAGAATGAGCAGTTCTTC. This sequence encodes CASSLENEQFF.

This clone was found a few times. This chain joins TRBV27 and TRBJ1-4; 7 bases line up with TRBD1. CDR1 and CDR2 from the germline V gene are MNHEY and SMNVEV (reference sequence). V was clipped by 3 bases and J by 7 bases; unmatched bases: 2. The CDR3 totals 13 residues. The CDR3 protein is CASSFQGGEKLFF. CDR3 bases: TGTGCCAGCAGTTTCCAGGGGGGTGAAAAACTGTTTTTT.

The J gene is TRBJ2-1, the V gene TRBV11-3, with 7 bases that match TRBD2. Unmatched junction bases numbered 7, after V lost 5 bases and J lost 3 bases. The CDR3 contains 15 residues. The germline gives CDR1 SGHNT, CDR2 YENEEA. The DNA for the CDR3 is TGTGCCAGCAGCCTTAGCGGGTCGGACTACAATGAGCAGTTCTTC. This gives the protein CASSLSGSDYNEQFF.

The chain recombines TRBV5-4 with TRBJ2-7; D gene uncertain. Germline V gene lookup returns CDR1 SGHNT and CDR2 YYREEE (reference sequence). Trimming removed 1 base at V and 3 bases at J, with 11 bases between. CDR3 length: 14 residues. Here the CDR3 DNA reads TGTGCCAGCAGCTTGCCAGGTACCAGCTACGAGCAGTACTTC. It yields the protein CASSLPGTSYEQYF.